Below are 17 T cell receptor beta chains sequenced from a single sample in a study of blood T cell repertoires in COVID-19. Here immunoSEQ multiplex PCR was the method, and the copy in TCRdb shows in-frame clones only, minus some. This sample has around 100,000 clones; around 92% occur once, and the top ten carry approximately 5.7%. Sequenced sample: peripheral blood. Source of these receptors: a man over 45 with active COVID-19.

The chain joins TRBV6-5 to TRBJ2-5; possibly TRBD2 for D (5 bases). CDR3 length: 13 residues. The germline CDR1 and CDR2 sequences are MNHEY and SVGAGI. Deletions cut 6 bases from V and 4 bases from J, with 12 bases between. The CDR3 nucleotides are TGTGCCAGCAGCCGGGTTGGGAGAGAGACCCAGTACTTC. Residues: CASSRVGRETQYF.

The V call is TRBV3-1 (or the pseudogene TRBV3-2), the J call TRBJ1-4; tentative D call: TRBD1 (5 bases). V lost 2 bases, J lost 5 bases, and 12 bases lay in between. This CDR3 is 15 amino acids long. Per germline, CDR1 LGHDT and CDR2 YNNKEL (reference sequence). The CDR3 is CASSQSTGGNEKLFF. In DNA form, the CDR3 reads TGTGCCAGCAGCCAATCCACGGGGGGGAATGAAAAACTGTTTTTT.

This chain joins TRBV19 and TRBJ2-1; 7 bases are shared with TRBD1. Trimming removed 7 bases from V and 6 bases from J; junction bases left unmatched: 6. This CDR3 has 13 residues. Germline-derived CDR1 and CDR2 are LNHDA and SQIVND (reference sequence). Here the CDR3 reads CASIPWDSNEQFF. CDR3 DNA: TGTGCCAGTATCCCCTGGGACAGCAATGAGCAGTTCTTC.

V usage is TRBV4-1 and J usage is TRBJ2-3, with TRBD2 as a possible D gene (6 bases). The CDR3 runs 17 residues. Trimming pared 4 bases from V and 5 bases from J, leaving 22 bases between. Per the germline V gene, CDR1 is MGHRA and CDR2 is YSYEKL. This CDR3 is CASSLRTTTGPRDTQYF. CDR3 DNA sequence: TGCGCCAGCAGCCTTAGGACTACGACGGGACCGAGAGATACGCAGTATTTT.

The chain joins TRBV24-1 to TRBJ2-3, with 11 positions matching TRBD2. The CDR3 covers 15 residues. V lost 4 bases and J lost 3; bases outside the gene matches: 2. CDR1 is KGHDR, CDR2 SFDVKD, per germline. For the CDR3, the DNA is TGTGCCACCAGTGAATGGACTAGCGGGACAGATACGCAGTATTTT. Amino acid sequence: CATSEWTSGTDTQYF.

The chain is built from TRBV24-1 and TRBJ1-2, with 7 bases fitting TRBD1. The V and J ends lost 3 bases and 8 bases, in that order; junction bases with no gene match: 5. The CDR3 is 13 amino acids. CDR1 is KGHDR, CDR2 SFDVKD, per germline. The CDR3 sequence: CATSDATGQGYTF. The CDR3 DNA follows: TGTGCCACCAGTGATGCGACAGGGCAGGGCTACACCTTC.

The V call is TRBV2, the J call TRBJ2-7; 8 bases fit TRBD2. J was trimmed by 6 bases and V by 7 bases; bases with no gene match: 11. The CDR3 spans 14 residues. CDR1 is SNHLY, CDR2 FYNNEI, per germline. CDR3 sequence: CASTPPRGGREQYF. The CDR3 region has the DNA TGTGCCAGCACTCCCCCTCGGGGGGGTCGCGAGCAGTACTTC. Looking up the rest from reference TRBV2 and TRBJ2-7 gives the full variable domain: EPEVTQTPSHQVTQMGQEVILRCVPISNHLYFYWYRQILGQKVEFLVSFYNNEISEKSEIFDDQFSVERPDGSNFTLKIRSTKLEDSAMYFCASTPPRGGREQYFGPGTRLTVT.

In regard to this clone: Other DNA variants within this sample encode the same CDR3. The CDR3 DNA sequence: TGTGCCACCAGTGATCCAGGGACAGGGGATGGCTACACCTTC. Residues: CATSDPGTGDGYTF. The chain combines TRBV24-1 with TRBJ1-2; 10 bases fit TRBD1. Germline V CDR1 and CDR2: KGHDR, SFDVKD. Trimming at V came to 3 bases and at J to 6 bases, leaving 3 bases not matched to a gene. The length of the CDR3 is 14 residues.

The chain employs TRBV6-5 and TRBJ1-5; 7 bases are shared with TRBD1. The CDR3 contains 12 residues. Germline CDR1 MNHEY, CDR2 SVGAGI. V shed 8 bases, J shed 4 bases, and the junction held 2 bases outside the gene matches. CDR3 in amino acids: CASGTENQPQHF. The CDR3 DNA sequence: TGTGCCAGCGGGACAGAAAATCAGCCCCAGCATTTT.

This clone was picked up one time. The J gene is TRBJ2-1, the V gene TRBV7-6; D unresolved. The CDR3 is made up of 15 amino acids. The V gene's germline CDR1 is SGHVS and CDR2 FNYEAQ. V was shortened by 1 base and J by 5 bases, with 12 bases between the two germline ends. CDR3 amino acids: CASSLGAAKNNEQFF. For the CDR3, the DNA is TGTGCCAGCAGCTTAGGGGCAGCCAAGAACAATGAGCAGTTCTTC.

V is TRBV5-1 and J is TRBJ2-5, with D uncertain. Germline CDR1 SGHRS, CDR2 YFSETQ. This CDR3 contains 14 residues. With 0 bases removed from V and 1 base from J, the gap between germline ends came to 7 bases. The CDR3 reads CASSLGAVQETQYF. CDR3 nucleotide sequence: TGCGCCAGCAGCTTGGGGGCCGTCCAAGAGACCCAGTACTTC.

V is TRBV7-2 and J is TRBJ1-2, with D possibly matching TRBD1 (5 bases). V lost 4 bases, J lost 2 bases, and 11 bases lay in between. This CDR3 has 14 amino acids. CDR1 is SGHTA and CDR2 is FQGNSA in the germline V gene. The CDR3 region is CASSSSGENYGYTF. The CDR3 DNA reads TGTGCCAGCAGCTCCTCGGGGGAGAACTATGGCTACACCTTC.

The genes are TRBV28 and TRBJ2-1; 7 nucleotides match TRBD2. Germline trimming cut 5 bases from V and 10 bases from J; bases unmatched to any gene: 14. The CDR3 is 15 amino acids. Germline V gene sequence: CDR1 MDHEN, CDR2 SYDVKM. In DNA form, the CDR3 reads TGTGCCAGCAGTCTAGGACTAGGGTGGGGGAAAGAGCAGTTCTTC. Translating gives CASSLGLGWGKEQFF.

Only one count was recorded for this clone. This chain links TRBV2 with TRBJ2-7; 9 bases fit TRBD2. The CDR3 spans 15 residues. After removal of 0 bases from V and 5 bases from J, the junction contained 5 bases not matched to a gene. CDR1 is SNHLY, CDR2 FYNNEI, per germline. The CDR3 loop reads CASSEASGSKNEQYF. CDR3 nucleotide sequence: TGTGCCAGCAGTGAAGCTAGCGGGAGTAAGAACGAGCAGTACTTC.

The CDR3 DNA is TGTGCCAGCAGCTTGTCTGGCAGGCCGGGGGCTGAAGCTTTCTTT. Translating it yields CASSLSGRPGAEAFF. The rearrangement joins TRBV5-4 to TRBJ1-1; D may be TRBD1 (5 bases). CDR1 and CDR2 (germline): SGHNT, YYREEE (reference sequence). The CDR3 runs to 15 residues. Trimming took off 1 base at V and 6 bases at J, with 16 bases between the two ends.

The chain is built from TRBV28 and TRBJ2-3; 9 positions match TRBD2. This CDR3 is built from 16 residues. Germline CDR1 is MDHEN and CDR2 is SYDVKM. The junction had 10 bases not matched to a gene; V was cut back by 8 bases and J by 1 base. The CDR3, as DNA: TGTGCCAGCTTTAAGACTAGCGGAGACGGCACAGATACGCAGTATTTT. Protein product: CASFKTSGDGTDTQYF.

This sequence joins TRBV28 and TRBJ1-4; unclear D gene. CDR3 length equals 13 residues. Germline V gene sequence: CDR1 MDHEN, CDR2 SYDVKM. The germline V and J ends were trimmed by 4 bases and 0 bases, with 3 bases remaining between them. This CDR3 is CASSYTTNEKLFF. The DNA for the CDR3 is TGTGCCAGCAGTTACACAACTAATGAAAAACTGTTTTTT.